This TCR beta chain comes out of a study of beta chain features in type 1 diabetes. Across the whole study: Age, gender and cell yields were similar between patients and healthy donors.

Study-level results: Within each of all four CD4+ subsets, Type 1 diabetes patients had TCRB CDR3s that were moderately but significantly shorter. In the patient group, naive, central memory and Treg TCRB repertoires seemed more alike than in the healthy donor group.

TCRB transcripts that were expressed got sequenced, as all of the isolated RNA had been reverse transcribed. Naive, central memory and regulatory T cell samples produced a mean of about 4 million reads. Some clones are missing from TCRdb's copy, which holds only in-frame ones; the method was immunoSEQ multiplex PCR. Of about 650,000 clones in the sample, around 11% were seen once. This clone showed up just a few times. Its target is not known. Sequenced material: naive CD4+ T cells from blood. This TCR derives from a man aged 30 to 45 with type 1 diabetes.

This CDR3 reads CATSSVLNYGYTF. The CDR3 DNA is TGTGCCACCAGCAGCGTCCTGAACTATGGCTACACCTTC. This rearrangement joins TRBV15 to TRBJ1-2; D call uncertain. Germline CDR1 LNHNV, CDR2 YYDKDF (reference sequence). This CDR3 comprises 13 residues. Trimming left V 3 bases short and J 2 bases short, with 7 bases between.